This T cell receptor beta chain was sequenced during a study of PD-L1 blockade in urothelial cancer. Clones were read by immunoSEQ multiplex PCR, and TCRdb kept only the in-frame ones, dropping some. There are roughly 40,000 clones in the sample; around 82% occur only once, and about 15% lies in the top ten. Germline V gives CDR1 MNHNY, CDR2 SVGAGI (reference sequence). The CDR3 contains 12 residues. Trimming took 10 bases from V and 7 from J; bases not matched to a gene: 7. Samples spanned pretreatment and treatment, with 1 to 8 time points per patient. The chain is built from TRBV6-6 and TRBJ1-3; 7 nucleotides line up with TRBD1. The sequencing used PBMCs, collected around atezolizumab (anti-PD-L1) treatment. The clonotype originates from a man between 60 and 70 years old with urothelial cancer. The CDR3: CATSTGRNTIYF. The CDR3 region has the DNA TGTGCCACCTCGACAGGGCGGAACACCATATATTTT.